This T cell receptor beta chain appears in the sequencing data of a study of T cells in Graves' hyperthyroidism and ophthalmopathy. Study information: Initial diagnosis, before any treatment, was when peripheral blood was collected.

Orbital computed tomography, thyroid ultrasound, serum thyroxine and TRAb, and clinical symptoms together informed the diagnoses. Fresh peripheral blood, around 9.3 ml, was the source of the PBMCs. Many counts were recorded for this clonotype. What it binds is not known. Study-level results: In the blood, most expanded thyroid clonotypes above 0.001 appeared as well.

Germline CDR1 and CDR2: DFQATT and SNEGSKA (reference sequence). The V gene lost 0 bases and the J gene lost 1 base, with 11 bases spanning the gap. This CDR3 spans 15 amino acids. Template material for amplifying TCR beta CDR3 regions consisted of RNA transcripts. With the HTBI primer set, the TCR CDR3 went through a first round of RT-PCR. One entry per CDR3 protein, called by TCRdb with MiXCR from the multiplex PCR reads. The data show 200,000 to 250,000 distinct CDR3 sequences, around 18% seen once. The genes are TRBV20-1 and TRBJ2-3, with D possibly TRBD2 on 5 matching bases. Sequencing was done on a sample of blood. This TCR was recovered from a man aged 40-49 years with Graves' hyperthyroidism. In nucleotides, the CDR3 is TGCAGTGCTAGAGATCGGACTGGGGGCACAGATACGCAGTATTTT. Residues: CSARDRTGGTDTQYF.